This record covers a single T cell receptor (beta chain). The antigen remains unidentified. This specimen comes from a study of vaccination and CD4 T cells after COVID-19. Treatment given: approximately 11-day PBMC culture with coronavirus spike peptide pools or control peptides (ViraFEST assay). CDR3 length: 14 residues. J was trimmed by 8 bases and V by 4 bases; bases with no gene match: 11. CDR1 is SNHLY, CDR2 FYNNEI, per germline. Sequencing of DNA taken from cultured CD4+ T cells relied on the Oncomine TCR Beta short-read assay. TCRdb processed the PCR reads anew with MiXCR; each CDR3 protein has one entry. The top ten clones hold less than 20% of a sample with some 7,700 distinct CDR3 sequences, 60% to 80% of them seen once.

The sample here was cultured CD4+ T cells from blood, taken after SARS-CoV-2 vaccination. This chain links TRBV2 with TRBJ2-7; TRBD1 matches at 7 bases. The source is a human donor with COVID-19. The CDR3 here is CASSAGQSSLQQYF. The CDR3 region has the DNA TGTGCCAGCAGTGCGGGACAGTCCTCTTTGCAGCAGTACTTC. Supplemented by reference TRBV2 and TRBJ2-7, the full variable domain reads EPEVTQTPSHQVTQMGQEVILRCVPISNHLYFYWYRQILGQKVEFLVSFYNNEISEKSEIFDDQFSVERPDGSNFTLKIRSTKLEDSAMYFCASSAGQSSLQQYFGPGTRLTVT.